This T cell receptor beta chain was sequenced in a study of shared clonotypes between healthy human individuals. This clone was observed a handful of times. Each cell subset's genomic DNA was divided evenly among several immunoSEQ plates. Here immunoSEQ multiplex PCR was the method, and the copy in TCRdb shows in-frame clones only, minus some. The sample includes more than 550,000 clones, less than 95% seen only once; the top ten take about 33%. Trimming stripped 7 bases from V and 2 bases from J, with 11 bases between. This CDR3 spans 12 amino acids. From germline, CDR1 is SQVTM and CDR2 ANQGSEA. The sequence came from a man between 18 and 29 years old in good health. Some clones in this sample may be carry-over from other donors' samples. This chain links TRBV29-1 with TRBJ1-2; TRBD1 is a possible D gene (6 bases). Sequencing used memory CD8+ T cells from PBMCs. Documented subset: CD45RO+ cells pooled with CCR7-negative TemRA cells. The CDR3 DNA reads TGCAGCGGCGGGACACTGAACTATGGCTACACCTTC. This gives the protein CSGGTLNYGYTF.